Listed below are T cell receptor beta chains from one sample, sequenced in a study of beta chain features in type 1 diabetes. The protocol was immunoSEQ multiplex PCR, while the TCRdb copy is restricted to in-frame clones and leaves out a portion. The sample includes some 330,000 clones, roughly 13% seen only once; the top ten take 0.0095% to 0.012%. The sample consisted of naive CD4+ T cells from blood. These receptors were obtained from a woman aged 18-35 years with type 1 diabetes. The CDR3 runs from the conserved cysteine through the conserved F or W. Each record gives: V gene, J gene, clone size, D gene, CDR3 DNA, CDR3 protein. The D gene is left open where the match is weak. Expanded clones are given a class, and other clones once, few, many or no size at all.

>TRBV7-2|TRBJ1-5|NA|NA
TGTGCCAGCAGCCAGAGTGCTAGTCAGCCCCAGCATTTT
CASSQSASQPQHF
>TRBV7-3|TRBJ2-7|NA|NA
TGTGCCAGCAGCCTAGGGGGGGTCCCCTACGAGCAGTACTTC
CASSLGGVPYEQYF
>TRBV13|TRBJ2-7|NA|NA
TGTGCCAGCAGCTCCTCAGGAGGGGTCCGGCAGTACTTC
CASSSSGGVRQYF
>TRBV29-1|TRBJ1-4|few|NA
TGCAGCGTTGAAGATCCCCAGGCGAATGAAAAACTGTTTTTT
CSVEDPQANEKLFF
>TRBV29-1|TRBJ2-4|few|TRBD2
TGCAGCGTTGACGGCGGGAGTGGGGTCAAAAACATTCAGTACTTC
CSVDGGSGVKNIQYF
>TRBV19|TRBJ1-1|NA|TRBD1
TGTGCCAGTAGAGGACAGGGAACTGAAGCTTTCTTT
CASRGQGTEAFF
>TRBV18|TRBJ2-7|few|NA
TGTGCCAGCTCACCACCGGCCTCGCCAGGGCTCGAGCAGTACTTC
CASSPPASPGLEQYF
>TRBV4-3|TRBJ1-2|NA|TRBD1
TGCGCCAGCAGCCGAGTACAGGGGGCGCATGGCTACACCTTC
CASSRVQGAHGYTF
>TRBV9|TRBJ2-1|NA|NA
TGTGCCAGCAGCGCAACAAGCGGCTACAATGAGCAGTTCTTC
CASSATSGYNEQFF
>TRBV5-1|TRBJ1-5|NA|NA
TGCGCCAGCAGCCAAGAGGGTAGCAATCAGCCCCAGCATTTT
CASSQEGSNQPQHF
>TRBV4-1|TRBJ2-7|few|TRBD2
TGCGCCAGCAGCTCATTTATGGGGCGGGGGACCTACGAGCAGTACTTC
CASSSFMGRGTYEQYF
>TRBV5-6|TRBJ2-1|NA|TRBD2
TGTGCCAGCAGCCCCCTTGGGGCGGGAGGGCTCAAGGACAATGAGCAGTTCTTC
CASSPLGAGGLKDNEQFF
>TRBV27|TRBJ1-2|few|TRBD1
TGTGCCAGCAGTTCCAGGGGGCGATTGTCTAACTATGGCTACACCTTC
CASSSRGRLSNYGYTF
>TRBV9|TRBJ2-3|NA|NA
TGTGCCAGCAGCGTCGGAGGGCCGGGAGATACGCAGTATTTT
CASSVGGPGDTQYF
>TRBV18|TRBJ2-2|few|NA
TGTGCCAGCTCGCCCGACTCAACCGGGGAGCTGTTTTTT
CASSPDSTGELFF
>TRBV7-3|TRBJ2-6|NA|TRBD2
TGTGCCAGCAGTGATGGACTAGCGGGAGTTTCTGGGGCCAACGTCCTGACTTTC
CASSDGLAGVSGANVLTF
>TRBV30|TRBJ2-7|few|TRBD2
TGTGCCTGGGGTGGGGGAGGGAACGAGCAGTACTTC
CAWGGGGNEQYF
>TRBV7-2|TRBJ2-7|few|NA
TGTGCCAGCAGCTTAGCGGGCGGGGATACCTACGAGCAGTACTTC
CASSLAGGDTYEQYF
>TRBV9|TRBJ1-4|NA|NA
TGTGCCAGCAGCGTTTTGCAGGGTCCTAATGAAAAACTGTTTTTT
CASSVLQGPNEKLFF
>TRBV7-8|TRBJ1-5|few|NA
TGTGCCAGCAGCTTTAAACACGTCGCTCAGCCCCAGCATTTT
CASSFKHVAQPQHF
>TRBV25-1|TRBJ2-1|few|NA
TGTGCCAGCACCAAGGGAGGTTACAATGAGCAGTTCTTC
CASTKGGYNEQFF
>TRBV5-1|TRBJ2-3|NA|TRBD1
TGCGCCAGCAGCTTGGGCAGGGGGCTTCCAGATACGCAGTATTTT
CASSLGRGLPDTQYF
>TRBV10-3|TRBJ2-3|few|NA
TGTGCCATCAGTACAGCTAGCACAGATACGCAGTATTTT
CAISTASTDTQYF
>TRBV9|TRBJ2-5|few|NA
TGTGCCAGCAGTATCAGGGGCGGGGAGACCCAGTACTTC
CASSIRGGETQYF
>TRBV18|TRBJ1-2|NA|NA
TGTGCCAGCTCCCCGGACAGCTCCTATGGCTACACCTTC
CASSPDSSYGYTF
>TRBV7-3|TRBJ2-6|few|NA
TGTGCCAGCAGCTTAAACGGCGGAAACTCTGGGGCCAACGTCCTGACTTTC
CASSLNGGNSGANVLTF
>TRBV5-6|TRBJ1-2|NA|NA
TGTGCCAGCAGCTTGGGCAGGTTCCCCGGCTACACCTTC
CASSLGRFPGYTF
>TRBV7-2|TRBJ2-1|NA|TRBD2
TGTGCCAGCAGATCAGGACTAGCGGGTCGGAATGAGCAGTTCTTC
CASRSGLAGRNEQFF
>TRBV9|TRBJ2-1|few|TRBD2
TGTGCCAGCAGCGTAGATGGACTAGCGGGAAGCTCCTACAATGAGCAGTTCTTC
CASSVDGLAGSSYNEQFF
>TRBV5-1|TRBJ2-1|NA|TRBD1
TGCGCCAGCAGCGGACTCGACAGGGCCTACAATGAGCAGTTCTTC
CASSGLDRAYNEQFF
>TRBV4-3|TRBJ1-1|once|TRBD1
TGCGCCAGCAGCCGAGGACACAGGGGTGTCTTCTCTGAAGCTTTCTTT
CASSRGHRGVFSEAFF
>TRBV25-1|TRBJ1-6|few|NA
TGTGCCAGCAGTGGTATGACAGTAAAGAATTCACCCCTCCACTTT
CASSGMTVKNSPLHF
>TRBV10-1|TRBJ1-1|NA|TRBD1
TGCGCCAGCAGCGAAGGGACAGCGAACACTGAAGCTTTCTTT
CASSEGTANTEAFF
>TRBV4-3|TRBJ1-2|few|NA
TGCGCCAGCAGCGACCGGGATCTTAACTATGGCTACACCTTC
CASSDRDLNYGYTF
>TRBV5-1|TRBJ2-1|few|TRBD2
TGCGCCAGCAGCCCCGGGACTAGCTCCTACAATGAGCAGTTCTTC
CASSPGTSSYNEQFF
>TRBV4-3|TRBJ2-3|NA|NA
TGCGCCAGCAGCCAAGACACCCCCGGGAACAAGGGAAGCGATACGCAGTATTTT
CASSQDTPGNKGSDTQYF
>TRBV5-6|TRBJ2-7|few|NA
TGTGCCAGCAGCTTATTGGACAGAGACACTTACGAGCAGTACTTC
CASSLLDRDTYEQYF
>TRBV29-1|TRBJ2-5|NA|NA
TGCAGCGTTGATCCCCGCGGGGTGTCGGAGACCCAGTACTTC
CSVDPRGVSETQYF
>TRBV7-9|TRBJ2-5|NA|NA
TGTGCCAGCAGCTTAGGAGGACAAGAGACCCAGTACTTC
CASSLGGQETQYF
>TRBV6-1|TRBJ2-2|NA|TRBD1
TGTGCCACGCAGGGACAGGGGGTTGACACCGGGGAGCTGTTTTTT
CATQGQGVDTGELFF
>TRBV5-6|TRBJ1-1|few|NA
TGTGCCAGCAGCCTTTCAGGGAGGTTTGAGAACACTGAAGCTTTCTTT
CASSLSGRFENTEAFF
>TRBV27|TRBJ2-5|few|TRBD2
TGTGCCAGCAGACTAGCGGGGGACCTCCAAGAGACCCAGTACTTC
CASRLAGDLQETQYF
>TRBV7-9|TRBJ1-5|NA|TRBD1
TGTGCCAGCAGGACGCGGGACAGGGAGAACAATCAGCCCCAGCATTTT
CASRTRDRENNQPQHF
>TRBV4-2|TRBJ1-5|few|NA
TGTGCCAGCAGCCCTTCCAGTGGACAGAGCAATCAGCCCCAGCATTTT
CASSPSSGQSNQPQHF
>TRBV4-3|TRBJ1-1|few|NA
TGCGCCAGCAGCCAAGCGGGCACTGAAGCTTTCTTT
CASSQAGTEAFF
>TRBV7-9|TRBJ1-2|few|TRBD1
TGTGCCAGCAGCTCCGGGACAGGGAACTATGGCTACACCTTC
CASSSGTGNYGYTF
>TRBV2|TRBJ1-5|few|NA
TGTGCCAGCAGTGGGGGGGTTGCAAGGCCCCAGCATTTT
CASSGGVARPQHF
>TRBV9|TRBJ2-7|NA|TRBD2
TGTGCCAGCAGCCCCAGCGGACTAGCGGGAGCCTACGAGCAGTACTTC
CASSPSGLAGAYEQYF
>TRBV18|TRBJ1-1|NA|NA
TGTGCCAGCTCACCGTCAGAGGCAGCGGCTTTCTTT
CASSPSEAAAFF
>TRBV5-1|TRBJ1-4|few|TRBD1
TGCGCCAGCAGCTCCCCTTTGGAGGGGGCATATGAAAAACTGTTTTTT
CASSSPLEGAYEKLFF
>TRBV5-1|TRBJ2-1|few|NA
TGCGCCAGCAGCCCTGTCGGGGACTCCTACAATGAGCAGTTCTTC
CASSPVGDSYNEQFF
>TRBV9|TRBJ2-2|NA|TRBD2
TGTGCCAGCAGGGGGACTAGCGGGAGCACCGGGGAGCTGTTTTTT
CASRGTSGSTGELFF